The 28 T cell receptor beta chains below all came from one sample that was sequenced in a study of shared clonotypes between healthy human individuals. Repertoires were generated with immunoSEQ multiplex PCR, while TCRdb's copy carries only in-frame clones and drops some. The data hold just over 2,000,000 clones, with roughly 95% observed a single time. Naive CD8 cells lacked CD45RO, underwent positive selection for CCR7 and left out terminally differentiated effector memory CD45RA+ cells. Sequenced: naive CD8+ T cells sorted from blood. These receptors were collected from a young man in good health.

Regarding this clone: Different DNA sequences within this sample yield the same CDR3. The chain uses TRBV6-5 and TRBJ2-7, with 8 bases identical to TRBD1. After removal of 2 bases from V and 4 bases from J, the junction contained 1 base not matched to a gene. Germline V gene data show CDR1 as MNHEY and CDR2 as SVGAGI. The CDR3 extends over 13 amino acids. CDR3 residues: CASSYGTGYEQYF. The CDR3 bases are TGTGCCAGCAGTTACGGGACAGGTTACGAGCAGTACTTC.

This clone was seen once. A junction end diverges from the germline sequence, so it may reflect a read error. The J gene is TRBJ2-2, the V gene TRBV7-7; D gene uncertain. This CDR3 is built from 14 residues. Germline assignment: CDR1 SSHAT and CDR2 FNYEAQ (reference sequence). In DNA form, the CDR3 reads TGTGCTAGCAGCTTAGCCTTTGGCACCGGGGAGCTGTTTTTT. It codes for CASSLAFGTGELFF.

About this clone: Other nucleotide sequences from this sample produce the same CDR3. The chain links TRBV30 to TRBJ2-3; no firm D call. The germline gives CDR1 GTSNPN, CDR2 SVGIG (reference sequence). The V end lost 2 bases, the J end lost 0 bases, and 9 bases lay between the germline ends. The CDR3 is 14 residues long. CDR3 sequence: CAWSLDSSTDTQYF. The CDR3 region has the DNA TGTGCCTGGAGTTTAGATTCTAGCACAGATACGCAGTATTTT.

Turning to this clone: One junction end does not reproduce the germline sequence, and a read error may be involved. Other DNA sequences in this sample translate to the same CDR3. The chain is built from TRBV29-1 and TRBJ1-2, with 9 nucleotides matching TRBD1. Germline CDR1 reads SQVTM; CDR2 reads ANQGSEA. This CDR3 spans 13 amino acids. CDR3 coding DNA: TGCAGCGTTGCCGGGACAGGGAACTACGGCTACACCTTC. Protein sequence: CSVAGTGNYGYTF.

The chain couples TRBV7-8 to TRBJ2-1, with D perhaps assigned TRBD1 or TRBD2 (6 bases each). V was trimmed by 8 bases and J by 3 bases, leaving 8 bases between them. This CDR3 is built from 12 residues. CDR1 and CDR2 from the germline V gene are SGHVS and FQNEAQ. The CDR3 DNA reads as TGTGCCAGCCGGGGGCTCTACAATGAGCAGTTCTTC. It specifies CASRGLYNEQFF.

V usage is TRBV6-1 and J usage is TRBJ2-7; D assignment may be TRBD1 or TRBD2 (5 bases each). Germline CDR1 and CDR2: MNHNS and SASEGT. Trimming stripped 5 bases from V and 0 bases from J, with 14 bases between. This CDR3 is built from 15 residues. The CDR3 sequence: CASSLGTVSSYEQYF. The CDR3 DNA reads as TGTGCCAGCAGTCTCGGGACCGTCAGCTCCTACGAGCAGTACTTC.

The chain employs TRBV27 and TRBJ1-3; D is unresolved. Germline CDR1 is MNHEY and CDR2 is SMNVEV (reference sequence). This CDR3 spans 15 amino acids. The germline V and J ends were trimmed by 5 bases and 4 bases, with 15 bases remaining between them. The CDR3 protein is CASSLTPYSGNTIYF. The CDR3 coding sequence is TGTGCCAGCAGTCTAACCCCGTATTCAGGAAACACCATATATTTT.

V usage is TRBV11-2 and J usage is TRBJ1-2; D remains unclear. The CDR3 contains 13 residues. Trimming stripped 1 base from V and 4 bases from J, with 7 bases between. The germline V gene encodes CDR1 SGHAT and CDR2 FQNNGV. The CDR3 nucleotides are TGTGCCAGCAGCTTAGCCGAGGGCTATGGCTACACCTTC. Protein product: CASSLAEGYGYTF.

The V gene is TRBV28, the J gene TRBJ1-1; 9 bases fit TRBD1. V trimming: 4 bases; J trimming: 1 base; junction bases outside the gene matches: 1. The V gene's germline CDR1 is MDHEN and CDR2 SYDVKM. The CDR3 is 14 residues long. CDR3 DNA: TGTGCCAGCAGTTGGGACAGGGCGAACACTGAAGCTTTCTTT. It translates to CASSWDRANTEAFF.

The CDR3 DNA reads as TGTGCCAGCAGCTTAGGGTCGGGAGTGACAGATACGCAGTATTTT. Protein: CASSLGSGVTDTQYF. This chain uses TRBV7-6 with TRBJ2-3; D might be TRBD2 (6 bases). This CDR3 region has 15 residues. Germline values: CDR1 SGHVS, CDR2 FNYEAQ. V was cut by 1 base and J by 3 bases, with 11 bases left in between.

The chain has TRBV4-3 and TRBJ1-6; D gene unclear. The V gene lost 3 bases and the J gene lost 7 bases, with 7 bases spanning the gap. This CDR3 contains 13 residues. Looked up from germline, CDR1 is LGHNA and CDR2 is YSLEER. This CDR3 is CASSQIRNSPLHF. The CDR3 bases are TGCGCCAGCAGCCAGATTCGAAATTCACCCCTCCACTTT.

CDR3 DNA: TGTGCCAGCAGCTTAGGCAGGGAAGGAAACACTGAAGCTTTCTTT. This translates into CASSLGREGNTEAFF. The chain is built from TRBV7-9 and TRBJ1-1, with D perhaps TRBD1 (5 bases). Germline assignment: CDR1 SEHNR and CDR2 FQNEAQ (reference sequence). The CDR3 has 15 amino acids. The ends were cut back, 1 base at V and 2 bases at J, with 11 bases in the middle. Looking up the rest from reference TRBV7-9 and TRBJ1-1 gives the full variable domain: DTGVSQNPRHKITKRGQNVTFRCDPISEHNRLYWYRQTLGQGPEFLTYFQNEAQLEKSRLLSDRFSAERPKGSFSTLEIQRTEQGDSAMYLCASSLGREGNTEAFFGQGTRLTVV.

CDR3 DNA: TGCAGCGTTGCGGAAGCGAACACCGGGGAGCTGTTTTTT. Protein sequence: CSVAEANTGELFF. The V call is TRBV29-1, the J call TRBJ2-2; D gene ambiguous. Deletions cut 4 bases from V and 0 bases from J, with 6 bases between. This CDR3 comprises 13 residues. Germline CDR1 SQVTM, CDR2 ANQGSEA.

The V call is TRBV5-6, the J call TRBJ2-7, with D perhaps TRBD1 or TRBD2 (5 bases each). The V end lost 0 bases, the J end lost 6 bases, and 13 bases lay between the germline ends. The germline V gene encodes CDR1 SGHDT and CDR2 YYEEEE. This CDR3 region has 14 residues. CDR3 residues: CASSLDEGPGEQYF. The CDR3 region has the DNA TGTGCCAGCAGCTTGGACGAGGGGCCGGGCGAGCAGTACTTC.

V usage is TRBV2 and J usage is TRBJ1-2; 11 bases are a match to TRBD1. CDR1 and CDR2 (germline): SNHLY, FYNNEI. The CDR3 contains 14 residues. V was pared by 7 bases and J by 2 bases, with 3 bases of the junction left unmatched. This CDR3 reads CASTGQGANYGYTF. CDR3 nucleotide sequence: TGTGCCAGCACCGGACAGGGGGCCAACTATGGCTACACCTTC.

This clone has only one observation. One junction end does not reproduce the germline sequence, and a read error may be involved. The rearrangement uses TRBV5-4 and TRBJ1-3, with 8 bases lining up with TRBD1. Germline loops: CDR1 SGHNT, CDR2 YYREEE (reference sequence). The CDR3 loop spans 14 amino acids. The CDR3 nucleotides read TGTGCCAGCAGCGACAGGGGATTGGGAAACACCATGTATTTT. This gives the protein CASSDRGLGNTMYF. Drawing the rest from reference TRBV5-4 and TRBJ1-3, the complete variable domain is ETGVTQSPTHLIKTRGQQVTLRCSSQSGHNTVSWYQQALGQGPQFIFQYYREEENGRGNFPPRFSGLQFPNYSSELNVNALELDDSALYLCASSDRGLGNTMYFGEGSWLTVV.

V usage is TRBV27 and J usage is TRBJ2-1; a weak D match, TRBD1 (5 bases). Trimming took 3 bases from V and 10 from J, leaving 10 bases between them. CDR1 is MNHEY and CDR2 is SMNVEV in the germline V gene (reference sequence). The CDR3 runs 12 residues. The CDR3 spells CASSFRESEQFF. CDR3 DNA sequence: TGTGCCAGCAGTTTCAGGGAAAGCGAGCAGTTCTTC.

The CDR3 DNA reads TGTGCCAGCAGCTTTACCCCGATATCCTACAATGAGCAGTTCTTC. This gives the protein CASSFTPISYNEQFF. This chain links TRBV7-9 with TRBJ2-1; D is unclear. V was clipped by 3 bases and J by 1 base, with 10 bases between them. The CDR3 has 15 residues. Germline V gene sequence: CDR1 SEHNR, CDR2 FQNEAQ (reference sequence).

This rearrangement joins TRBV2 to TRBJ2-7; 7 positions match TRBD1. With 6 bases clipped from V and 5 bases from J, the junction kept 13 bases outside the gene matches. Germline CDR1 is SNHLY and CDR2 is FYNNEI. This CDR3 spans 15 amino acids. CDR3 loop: CASRAGGSSVHEQYF. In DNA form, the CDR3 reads TGTGCCAGCAGAGCAGGGGGAAGTTCGGTTCACGAGCAGTACTTC.

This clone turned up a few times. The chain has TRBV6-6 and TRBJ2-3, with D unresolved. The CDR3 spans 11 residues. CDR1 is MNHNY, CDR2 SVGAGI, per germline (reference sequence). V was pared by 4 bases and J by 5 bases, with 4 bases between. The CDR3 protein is CASSWVDTQYF. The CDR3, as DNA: TGTGCCAGCAGTTGGGTAGATACGCAGTATTTT.

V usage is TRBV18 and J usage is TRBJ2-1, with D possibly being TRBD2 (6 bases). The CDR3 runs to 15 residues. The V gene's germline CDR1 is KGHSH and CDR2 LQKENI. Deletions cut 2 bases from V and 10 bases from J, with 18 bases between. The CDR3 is CASSPEAGPSWEQFF. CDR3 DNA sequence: TGTGCCAGCTCACCAGAAGCGGGTCCCTCTTGGGAGCAGTTCTTC.

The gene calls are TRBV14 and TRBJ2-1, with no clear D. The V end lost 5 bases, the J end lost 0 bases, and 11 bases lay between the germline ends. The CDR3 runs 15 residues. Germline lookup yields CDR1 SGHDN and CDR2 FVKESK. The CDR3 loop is CASSNTRSSYNEQFF. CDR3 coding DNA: TGTGCCAGCAGCAATACACGGAGCTCCTACAATGAGCAGTTCTTC.

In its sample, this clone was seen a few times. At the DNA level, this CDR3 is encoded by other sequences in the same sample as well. CDR3 sequence: CASSLYGGNTEAFF. The CDR3 DNA reads TGTGCCAGCAGCTTATATGGGGGGAACACTGAAGCTTTCTTT. The gene calls are TRBV7-9 and TRBJ1-1; perhaps TRBD1 as D (5 bases). Germline V CDR1 and CDR2: SEHNR, FQNEAQ (reference sequence). The ends were cut back, 2 bases at V and 1 base at J, with 8 bases in the middle. The CDR3 spans 14 residues.

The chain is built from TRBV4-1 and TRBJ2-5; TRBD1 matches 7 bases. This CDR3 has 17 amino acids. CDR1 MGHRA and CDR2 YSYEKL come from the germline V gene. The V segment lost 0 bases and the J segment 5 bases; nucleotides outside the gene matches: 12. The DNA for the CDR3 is TGCGCCAGCAGCCAAGATTTGGGGACAGAGGCCACGGAGACCCAGTACTTC. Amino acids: CASSQDLGTEATETQYF.

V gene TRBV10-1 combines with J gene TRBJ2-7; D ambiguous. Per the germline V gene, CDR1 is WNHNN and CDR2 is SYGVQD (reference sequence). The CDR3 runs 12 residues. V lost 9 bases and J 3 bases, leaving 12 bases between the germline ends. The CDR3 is CARNPLNYEQYF. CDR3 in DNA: TGCGCCAGGAATCCCCTAAACTACGAGCAGTACTTC.

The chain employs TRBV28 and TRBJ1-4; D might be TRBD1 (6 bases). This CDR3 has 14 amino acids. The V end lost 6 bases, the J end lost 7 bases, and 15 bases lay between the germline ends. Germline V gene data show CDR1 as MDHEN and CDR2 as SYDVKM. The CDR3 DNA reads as TGTGCCAGCAGGGATCCCAGGGGTGGTGAAAAACTGTTTTTT. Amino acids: CASRDPRGGEKLFF. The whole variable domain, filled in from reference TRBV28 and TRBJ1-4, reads DVKVTQSSRYLVKRTGEKVFLECVQDMDHENMFWYRQDPGLGLRLIYFSYDVKMKEKGDIPEGYSVSREKKERFSLILESASTNQTSMYLCASRDPRGGEKLFFGSGTQLSVL.

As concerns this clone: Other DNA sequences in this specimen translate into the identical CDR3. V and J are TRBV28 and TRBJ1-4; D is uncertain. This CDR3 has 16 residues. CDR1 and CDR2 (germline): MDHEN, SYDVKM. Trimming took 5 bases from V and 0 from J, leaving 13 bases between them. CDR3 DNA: TGTGCCAGCAGTCTTTACCCGGGAGCAACTAATGAAAAACTGTTTTTT. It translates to CASSLYPGATNEKLFF.

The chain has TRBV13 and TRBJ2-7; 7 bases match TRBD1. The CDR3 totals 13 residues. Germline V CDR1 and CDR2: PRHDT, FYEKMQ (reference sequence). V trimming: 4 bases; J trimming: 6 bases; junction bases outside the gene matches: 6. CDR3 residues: CASSSTGRGEQYF. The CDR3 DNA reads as TGTGCCAGCAGCTCGACAGGGAGAGGCGAGCAGTACTTC.